This T cell receptor (beta chain) came from a study of cytomegalovirus exposure and HLA in healthy donors. Overall study findings and caveats: In a later analysis, parvovirus B19, influenza, CMV and Epstein-Barr virus appeared linked to several top co-occurrence clusters.

In the PCR, 60 Vbeta and 13 Jbeta primers were used. The method was immunoSEQ multiplex PCR; TCRdb's version includes in-frame clones alone and lacks a portion of them. The table records around 95,000 clones, about four fifths of them present only once. Trimming pared 1 base from V and 6 bases from J, leaving 18 bases between. Germline V gene lookup returns CDR1 WNHNN and CDR2 SYGVQD (reference sequence). This CDR3 has 16 amino acids. On this clone itself: Its specificity is not known.

V and J are TRBV10-1 and TRBJ1-1; D unresolved. The sequenced material came from PBMCs. The sequence was obtained from a female donor in good health and CMV-seropositive. CDR3 protein: CASSEFGRGKESEAFF. CDR3 in DNA: TGCGCCAGCAGTGAGTTTGGACGGGGTAAGGAGTCTGAAGCTTTCTTT.